The next 20 T cell receptor beta chains were all read from a single sample in a study of a mutant IDH1 vaccine in newly diagnosed glioma. As to time point: week 47, end of study. Topical imiquimod was applied with each vaccine dose, which held 300 ug of mutant IDH1 20-mer peptide. The repertoire was sequenced with immunoSEQ multiplex PCR; TCRdb's copy has only in-frame clones and lacks some. The table records roughly 51,000 clones, around 85% of them present only once. Which antigens these TCRs recognize remains unknown. The sample in question was PBMCs, obtained from a glioma patient whose treatment included an IDH1 peptide vaccine. The receptors here all came from a woman under 40 with glioma. Some clones in this sample may be carry-over from other donors' samples.

This clone was seen a few times. The CDR3 DNA reads TGTGCCAGCAGTTTCCCCCAGCTGACTGAAGCTTTCTTT. It translates to CASSFPQLTEAFF. The rearrangement links TRBV28 to TRBJ1-1; D is unclear. CDR3 size: 13 residues. Germline CDR1 MDHEN, CDR2 SYDVKM. V lost 3 bases to trimming and J lost 5 bases, with 10 bases between them.

The V gene is TRBV5-8, the J gene TRBJ1-5, with D uncertain. The CDR3 extends over 16 amino acids. Germline CDR1 reads SGHTS; CDR2 reads YDEGEE. V dropped 0 bases and J dropped 2 bases, with 12 bases sitting between them. The CDR3 DNA reads TGTGCCAGCAGCTTGGTGGCTCACGGGGGCAATCAGCCCCAGCATTTT. It specifies CASSLVAHGGNQPQHF.

The chain has TRBV7-8 and TRBJ1-1; D is uncertain. Germline CDR1 is SGHVS and CDR2 is FQNEAQ. The V end was cut by 0 bases, the J end by 3 bases, with 11 bases between. This CDR3 comprises 15 residues. The DNA for the CDR3 is TGTGCCAGCAGCTTAGCTGGCGGGAGATACACTGAAGCTTTCTTT. This gives the protein CASSLAGGRYTEAFF.

The chain couples TRBV14 to TRBJ2-2; 10 positions match TRBD1. Trimming took 4 bases from V and 4 from J; bases not matched to a gene: 6. The CDR3 contains 16 residues. Germline V lookup: CDR1 SGHDN, CDR2 FVKESK. The CDR3 bases are TGTGCCAGCAGCCTCCTTAGGACAGGGGGCACCGGGGAGCTGTTTTTT. Its protein product is CASSLLRTGGTGELFF.

This chain links TRBV7-9 with TRBJ1-2; D gene unclear. Germline V lookup: CDR1 SEHNR, CDR2 FQNEAQ (reference sequence). Deletions cut 0 bases from V and 4 bases from J, with 15 bases between. The CDR3 is 16 amino acids. The CDR3 bases are TGTGCCAGCAGCTTAGCCTCCGGCCAGACTTTCTATGGCTACACCTTC. Translating gives CASSLASGQTFYGYTF.

This chain connects TRBV27 to TRBJ1-1, with D unclear. Trimming removed 7 bases at V and 0 bases at J, with 3 bases between. CDR1 is MNHEY, CDR2 SMNVEV, per germline (reference sequence). The CDR3 runs 11 residues. CDR3 nucleotides: TGTGCCAGCAAGATGAACACTGAAGCTTTCTTT. It specifies CASKMNTEAFF.

The rearrangement uses TRBV4-1 and TRBJ1-2, with D possibly TRBD1 on 6 matching bases. The CDR3 is 16 amino acids. V shed 2 bases and J shed 0 bases, with 13 bases lying between them. Germline V CDR1 and CDR2: MGHRA, YSYEKL. CDR3 DNA: TGCGCCAGCAGCCAACCAATACAGGGTACTAACTATGGCTACACCTTC. It codes for CASSQPIQGTNYGYTF.

This clone was observed once. The chain combines TRBV6-1 with TRBJ2-1; 11 bases line up with TRBD2. Germline loops: CDR1 MNHNS, CDR2 SASEGT. The CDR3 sequence is 15 residues long. V dropped 7 bases and J dropped 7; count of bases not matched to a gene: 9. The CDR3 spells CASIFGLAGGNEQFF. In DNA form, the CDR3 reads TGTGCCAGCATTTTCGGACTAGCGGGTGGGAATGAGCAGTTCTTC.

The V gene is TRBV5-1, the J gene TRBJ2-7, with D uncertain. The CDR3 is made up of 12 amino acids. Trimming left V 2 bases short and J 2 bases short, with 5 bases between. Germline CDR1 and CDR2: SGHRS and YFSETQ. CDR3: CASSLNAYEQYF. CDR3 nucleotides: TGCGCCAGCAGCTTAAACGCCTACGAGCAGTACTTC.

This clone appeared a few times. This chain links TRBV5-6 with TRBJ1-1; a weak D match, TRBD1 (5 bases). CDR1 and CDR2 (germline): SGHDT, YYEEEE. The CDR3 contains 15 residues. V was pared by 3 bases and J by 1 base, with 13 bases between. CDR3 sequence (DNA): TGTGCCAGCAGCTCGTTGTCCAGGGAGAACACTGAAGCTTTCTTT. Protein product: CASSSLSRENTEAFF.

The gene calls are TRBV27 and TRBJ1-2; TRBD1 matches 12 bases. V lost 6 bases, J lost 6 bases, and 2 bases stayed unmatched. The V gene's germline CDR1 is MNHEY and CDR2 SMNVEV (reference sequence). The length of the CDR3 is 13 residues. In nucleotides, the CDR3 is TGTGCCAGCAGGGGACAGGGGGCAAATGGCTACACCTTC. Amino acids: CASRGQGANGYTF.

The J gene is TRBJ2-2, the V gene TRBV7-6; unclear D gene. V was cut by 5 bases and J by 4 bases, with 14 bases left in between. This CDR3 region has 15 residues. CDR1 is SGHVS, CDR2 FNYEAQ, per germline. This CDR3 reads CASSNPYGATGELFF. CDR3 nucleotides: TGTGCCAGCAGCAACCCGTATGGTGCCACCGGGGAGCTGTTTTTT.

The chain combines TRBV5-6 with TRBJ2-7, with D possibly matching TRBD1 (6 bases). The CDR3 loop spans 15 amino acids. V lost 2 bases, J lost 5 bases, and 17 bases lay in between. Germline V gene data show CDR1 as SGHDT and CDR2 as YYEEEE. The CDR3 bases are TGTGCCAGCAGCTTTGGGTCAGGGGCCCTGGACGAGCAGTACTTC. Protein: CASSFGSGALDEQYF.

The chain links TRBV5-6 to TRBJ1-2; TRBD1 matches at 8 bases. Looked up from germline, CDR1 is SGHDT and CDR2 is YYEEEE. J was trimmed by 3 bases and V by 3 bases; bases with no gene match: 7. The CDR3 sequence is 15 residues long. CDR3: CASSSTGAVDYGYTF. The CDR3 DNA reads as TGTGCCAGCAGCTCGACAGGGGCGGTGGACTATGGCTACACCTTC.

The CDR3 DNA sequence: TGTGCCAGCAGCTCGATACTAGCGGTCTACGAGCAGTACTTC. Amino acids: CASSSILAVYEQYF. J is TRBJ2-7 and V is TRBV6-6; 8 bases are shared with TRBD2. After removal of 6 bases from V and 3 bases from J, the junction contained 7 bases not matched to a gene. The CDR3 runs 14 residues. CDR1 and CDR2 from the germline V gene are MNHNY and SVGAGI (reference sequence).

The rearrangement uses TRBV4-1 and TRBJ2-6; D call uncertain. The CDR3 contains 15 residues. V was clipped by 0 bases and J by 6 bases, with 9 bases between them. Germline V gene data show CDR1 as MGHRA and CDR2 as YSYEKL. CDR3 residues: CASSQDLRQANVLTF. The CDR3 bases are TGCGCCAGCAGCCAAGATCTTAGGCAGGCCAACGTCCTGACTTTC.

The V and J genes are TRBV6-1 and TRBJ2-7, with D perhaps TRBD2 (5 bases). This CDR3 comprises 15 residues. Trimming pared 2 bases from V and 0 bases from J, leaving 11 bases between. Germline CDR1 and CDR2: MNHNS and SASEGT. The CDR3 region is CASSELGSSSYEQYF. The CDR3 DNA is TGTGCCAGCAGTGAACTGGGGAGTAGCTCCTACGAGCAGTACTTC.

Within the sample, this clone is medium-sized. CDR3: CASTPGVVTEAFF. As DNA, the CDR3 is TGTGCCTCAACCCCAGGGGTCGTCACTGAAGCTTTCTTT. V is TRBV19 and J is TRBJ1-1, with D maybe TRBD1 (6 bases). CDR3 length equals 13 residues. V shed 11 bases and J shed 4 bases, with 17 bases lying between them. The germline gives CDR1 LNHDA, CDR2 SQIVND (reference sequence). Full variable domain (missing parts from reference TRBV19 and TRBJ1-1): DGGITQSPKYLFRKEGQNVTLSCEQNLNHDAMYWYRQDPGQGLRLIYYSQIVNDFQKGDIAEGYSVSREKKESFPLTVTSAQKNPTAFYLCASTPGVVTEAFFGQGTRLTVV.

The chain couples TRBV9 to TRBJ1-2; D gene ambiguous. This CDR3 is 14 amino acids long. The ends were cut back, 0 bases at V and 8 bases at J, with 14 bases in the middle. The germline V gene encodes CDR1 SGDLS and CDR2 YYNGEE. CDR3 bases: TGTGCCAGCAGCGTAGAGGCCCGACCGGCCGGCTACACCTTC. It yields the protein CASSVEARPAGYTF.

This clone was counted only a few times. This chain joins TRBV10-3 and TRBJ1-1; D gene unclear. Trimming took 4 bases from V and 0 from J, leaving 9 bases between them. Germline CDR1 and CDR2: ENHRY and SYGVKD. The CDR3 extends over 14 amino acids. The CDR3 nucleotides read TGTGCCATCAGTGCCGCAGTCGTGAACACTGAAGCTTTCTTT. Encoded protein: CAISAAVVNTEAFF.